The sequence of this TCR beta chain was determined in a study of regulatory T cells in long-lasting Graves disease. Regarding the study as a whole: Newly diagnosed patients had higher TCR diversity than persistent Graves' patients did.

Sample share makes this clonotype medium-sized. The antigen is unknown. Time point noted: newly diagnosed GD, antithyroid drugs for less than 3 months. The TCR library used RNA extracted from PBMCs. In building TCR beta libraries, iRepertoire HTBI primers were used together with Arm-PCR of CDR3 regions. TCRdb recomputed calls from the multiplex PCR reads with MiXCR, one row per CDR3 protein. The table records about 220,000 distinct CDR3 sequences, approximately 18% of them present only once. CDR1 and CDR2 (germline): SNHLY, FYNNEI. The CDR3 length is 13 residues. Trimming stripped 6 bases from V and 7 bases from J, with 12 bases between. This sample also belongs to another study, concerning T cells in Graves' hyperthyroidism and ophthalmopathy.

The chain recombines TRBV2 with TRBJ2-2; D perhaps matches TRBD1 (7 bases). The TCR sequence derives from a woman in her thirties with Graves disease. The sample here was peripheral blood mononuclear cells (PBMCs), taken at new diagnosis, from a patient treated with antithyroid drugs. The CDR3 protein is CASRQGGNGELFF. CDR3 DNA: TGTGCCAGCAGGCAGGGGGGAAACGGGGAGCTGTTTTTT.